The 30 T cell receptor beta chains in this list originate from one sample, sequenced in a study of blood T cells in healthy people across ages. PCR was performed a second time for roughly 7 to 12 cycles using a sample-barcoded 5' primer and a J-beta primer mix. Via MiXCR, TCRdb re-called the 5' RACE reads, giving one row per CDR3 protein. This table holds 600,000 or so distinct CDR3 sequences, 40% to 50% found once. The sample comprised blood. The receptors originated from a man older than 75 in good health.

The chain uses TRBV2 and TRBJ2-3; the D gene is possibly TRBD1 (6 bases). The V end was cut by 5 bases, the J end by 1 base, with 10 bases between. Looked up from germline, CDR1 is SNHLY and CDR2 is FYNNEI. The CDR3 extends over 14 amino acids. DNA for the CDR3: TGTGCCAGCAGTAAGGACAGTCGCACAGATACGCAGTATTTT. Translation: CASSKDSRTDTQYF.

As regards this clonotype: The germline gene is not matched at one end of the junction; a read error may be the cause. The chain couples TRBV7-2 to TRBJ2-1; 7 nucleotides align to TRBD2. This CDR3 is 13 amino acids long. Germline V gives CDR1 SGHTA, CDR2 FQGNSA. CDR3 residues: CASSFTSANEPFF. DNA of the CDR3: TGTGCCAGCAGCTTCACTAGCGCGAATGAGCCGTTCTTC.

This clonotype was seen at least ten times. J is TRBJ2-3 and V is TRBV6-5; D is uncertain. V was trimmed by 6 bases and J by 6 bases, leaving 7 bases between them. CDR1 and CDR2 (germline): MNHEY, SVGAGI. This CDR3 is built from 11 residues. CDR3 region: CASRVFDTQYF. The CDR3 nucleotides are TGTGCCAGCAGGGTGTTCGATACGCAGTATTTT.

V usage is TRBV7-9 and J usage is TRBJ2-7, with 9 bases identical to TRBD2. Germline-derived CDR1 and CDR2 are SEHNR and FQNEAQ (reference sequence). CDR3 length equals 14 residues. J was trimmed by 7 bases and V by 4 bases; bases with no gene match: 8. CDR3 bases: TGTGCCAGCAGCTCTAGCGGGACCACGAGTGAGCAGTACTTC. This translates into CASSSSGTTSEQYF.

This clonotype came up a few times. The chain employs TRBV12-3 or TRBV12-4 and TRBJ1-6; D unclear. This CDR3 comprises 16 residues. Deletions cut 1 base from V and 5 bases from J, with 12 bases between. In nucleotides, the CDR3 is TGTGCCAGCAGTTTAGGGAGACCAGCTAATAATTCACCCCTCCACTTT. Translated, it gives CASSLGRPANNSPLHF.

The V gene is TRBV5-1, the J gene TRBJ2-7, with 9 bases identical to TRBD2. The CDR3 is made up of 17 amino acids. Per germline, CDR1 SGHRS and CDR2 YFSETQ. Losses at the gene ends were 0 bases for V and 4 bases for J; bases not matched to a gene: 11. CDR3 residues: CASSLGWTGTSMYEQYF. The CDR3 coding sequence is TGCGCCAGCAGCTTGGGGTGGACCGGGACTAGCATGTACGAGCAGTACTTC.

The count of this clonotype is one. The CDR3 reads CAAGGPPLTADTQYF. CDR3 sequence (DNA): TGTGCGGCCGGGGGCCCGCCTTTGACTGCGGATACGCAGTATTTT. V and J are TRBV28 and TRBJ2-3, with D possibly called TRBD1 or TRBD2 (6 bases each). This CDR3 has 15 amino acids. CDR1 and CDR2 (germline): MDHEN, SYDVKM.

CDR3 loop: CSARDSTTSGSREQFF. The DNA for the CDR3 is TGCAGTGCTAGAGATTCGACGACTAGCGGGAGCAGAGAGCAGTTCTTC. The chain carries TRBV20-1 and TRBJ2-1, with 12 bases identical to TRBD2. CDR1 DFQATT and CDR2 SNEGSKA come from the germline V gene (reference sequence). This CDR3 comprises 16 residues. V lost 0 bases and J lost 10; bases outside the gene matches: 10.

The V gene is TRBV7-2, the J gene TRBJ2-5, with TRBD2 matching over 9 bases. The CDR3 extends over 16 amino acids. V lost 5 bases and J lost 4; bases outside the gene matches: 11. Germline V lookup: CDR1 SGHTA, CDR2 FQGNSA. CDR3 sequence (DNA): TGTGCCAGCAGCCCCTCTCCCCAGCGGGGGGTAGAGACCCAGTACTTC. Translation: CASSPSPQRGVETQYF.

The sample holds one count of this clonotype. This chain connects TRBV12-3 or TRBV12-4 to TRBJ1-6; D ambiguous. V was pared by 3 bases and J by 0 bases, with 12 bases between. The CDR3 is 17 residues long. CDR3 region: CASSLWLPSSYNSPLHF. Here the CDR3 DNA reads TGTGCCAGCAGTTTGTGGTTACCGAGCTCCTATAATTCACCCCTCCACTTT.

Remarks on this clonotype: Sequence at one end of the junction differs from germline and may be a read error. The V call is TRBV3-1, the J call TRBJ2-5; D is undetermined. The CDR3 is 13 residues long. Germline V gene data show CDR1 as LGHDT and CDR2 as YNNKEL (reference sequence). The CDR3 sequence is CASSHEAQETLYF. The CDR3 DNA reads TGTGCCAGCAGCCATGAGGCCCAAGAGACCCTGTACTTC.

In this sample, this clonotype turned up once. The chain has TRBV5-5 and TRBJ1-5; the D is unclear. Germline V gene lookup returns CDR1 SGHKS and CDR2 YYEKEE (reference sequence). Trimming took off 2 bases at V and 9 bases at J, with 12 bases between the two ends. The CDR3 extends over 13 amino acids. CDR3: CASSFSERGPQHF. The CDR3 DNA sequence: TGTGCCAGCAGCTTCAGTGAAAGAGGGCCCCAGCATTTT.

This chain joins TRBV3-1 and TRBJ2-1; TRBD2 is a possible D gene (6 bases). Trimming pared 2 bases from V and 6 bases from J, leaving 11 bases between. Germline V lookup: CDR1 LGHDT, CDR2 YNNKEL (reference sequence). The CDR3 runs 14 residues. CDR3 protein: CASSQRGRTNEQFF. The CDR3 nucleotides are TGTGCCAGCAGCCAACGGGGGAGGACCAATGAGCAGTTCTTC.

This chain connects TRBV6-1 to TRBJ1-1; D perhaps matches TRBD1 (6 bases). Trimming stripped 7 bases from V and 1 base from J, with 7 bases between. The CDR3 runs 12 residues. Germline lookup yields CDR1 MNHNS and CDR2 SASEGT. In DNA form, the CDR3 reads TGTGCCAGCAAGGGACAGAACACTGAAGCTTTCTTT. Translation: CASKGQNTEAFF.

The chain employs TRBV9 and TRBJ1-2, with TRBD1 identical over 9 bases. Trimming took 4 bases from V and 7 from J; bases not matched to a gene: 8. The CDR3 totals 14 residues. Per germline, CDR1 SGDLS and CDR2 YYNGEE. Written as DNA, the CDR3 is TGTGCCAGCAGCCTCACAGGGGGCCACGTTGGCTACACCTTC. Amino acids: CASSLTGGHVGYTF. The full variable domain, completed using reference TRBV9 and TRBJ1-2, is DSGVTQTPKHLITATGQRVTLRCSPRSGDLSVYWYQQSLDQGLQFLIQYYNGEERAKGNILERFSAQQFPDLHSELNLSSLELGDSALYFCASSLTGGHVGYTFGSGTRLTVV.

Worth noting for this clonotype: The CDR3 does not close with the conserved phenylalanine or tryptophan, likely indicating a read error. The chain recombines TRBV4-3 with TRBJ1-5, with D perhaps matching TRBD1 (6 bases). This CDR3 region has 15 residues. Trimming shortened V by 0 bases and J by 4 bases, and 10 bases separated the two germline ends. From germline, CDR1 is LGHNA and CDR2 YSLEER. CDR3 DNA: TGCGCCAGCAGCCAAGATAAGGGGGGGAATCAGCCCCAGCATGTT. Its protein product is CASSQDKGGNQPQHV.

DNA of the CDR3: TGTGCCAGCTCGCCGGGGGTGGATCAGCCCCAGCATTTT. Translating it yields CASSPGVDQPQHF. The V gene is TRBV18, the J gene TRBJ1-5; D possibly corresponds to TRBD1 (5 bases). CDR3 length equals 13 residues. Deletions cut 6 bases from V and 5 bases from J, with 11 bases between. The germline V gene has CDR1 KGHSH and CDR2 LQKENI.

The V and J genes are TRBV11-2 and TRBJ1-1; D remains unclear. The CDR3 covers 12 residues. Trimming pared 0 bases from V and 8 bases from J, leaving 7 bases between. The germline gives CDR1 SGHAT, CDR2 FQNNGV. The CDR3 sequence is CASSLDPPEAFF. The CDR3 DNA sequence: TGTGCCAGCAGCTTAGATCCCCCGGAAGCTTTCTTT.

V and J are TRBV20-1 and TRBJ2-3, with D possibly called TRBD1 or TRBD2 (5 bases each). Germline CDR1 DFQATT, CDR2 SNEGSKA (reference sequence). V lost 4 bases and J 4 bases, leaving 18 bases between the germline ends. The CDR3 runs 15 residues. CDR3 in DNA: TGCAGTGCTACGGATCCGGGAAGGGGCCCAGATACGCAGTATTTT. Protein sequence: CSATDPGRGPDTQYF.

This clonotype was counted only a few times. The CDR3 region is CASSRGTGPNEKLFF. The CDR3 coding sequence is TGTGCCAGCAGCCGCGGCACAGGCCCTAATGAAAAACTGTTTTTT. This rearrangement joins TRBV7-2 to TRBJ1-4; perhaps TRBD1 as D (5 bases). The CDR3 has 15 amino acids. Germline V gene data show CDR1 as SGHTA and CDR2 as FQGNSA. Trimming left V 5 bases short and J 3 bases short, with 13 bases between. The variable domain in full, completed from reference TRBV7-2 and TRBJ1-4, reads GAGVSQSPSNKVTEKGKDVELRCDPISGHTALYWYRQSLGQGLEFLIYFQGNSAPDKSGLPSDRFSAERTGGSVSTLTIQRTQQEDSAVYLCASSRGTGPNEKLFFGSGTQLSVL.

The chain links TRBV7-9 to TRBJ1-2; 10 nucleotides match TRBD1. Germline V lookup: CDR1 SEHNR, CDR2 FQNEAQ (reference sequence). Trimming removed 1 base from V and 7 bases from J; junction bases left unmatched: 3. CDR3 length equals 14 residues. Here the CDR3 DNA reads TGTGCCAGCAGCTTAGGACAGGGGGCAGGTGGCTACACCTTC. Its protein product is CASSLGQGAGGYTF.

V and J are TRBV2 and TRBJ2-1, with 9 bases that match TRBD1. V shed 6 bases and J 14 bases; nucleotides not matched to a gene: 5. The CDR3 contains 11 residues. Per the germline V gene, CDR1 is SNHLY and CDR2 is FYNNEI. The CDR3 loop reads CASRTDRGEFF. The DNA of the CDR3 is TGTGCCAGCAGAACGGACAGGGGAGAGTTCTTC.

This clonotype came up many times. The chain is built from TRBV20-1 and TRBJ2-1, with 14 bases lining up with TRBD2. There are 15 residues in the CDR3. V trimming: 6 bases; J trimming: 9 bases; junction bases outside the gene matches: 10. Germline CDR1 and CDR2: DFQATT and SNEGSKA (reference sequence). For the CDR3, the DNA is TGCAGTGCGGGGAAGACTAGCGGGGGGGCAAGTGAGCAGTTCTTC. Translated, it gives CSAGKTSGGASEQFF.

The genes are TRBV29-1 and TRBJ2-1, with 10 positions matching TRBD2. CDR1 is SQVTM, CDR2 ANQGSEA, per germline. This CDR3 has 14 amino acids. The J segment lost 9 bases and the V segment lost 7 bases, leaving 12 bases of the junction unmatched. This CDR3 is CSDTGTSVGVEQFF. For the CDR3, the DNA is TGCAGCGACACCGGGACTAGCGTAGGGGTTGAGCAGTTCTTC.

The chain recombines TRBV2 with TRBJ2-3, with 10 bases that match TRBD2. Germline values: CDR1 SNHLY, CDR2 FYNNEI. The CDR3 is 11 amino acids. Losses at the gene ends were 8 bases for V and 12 bases for J; bases not matched to a gene: 5. The CDR3 DNA is TGTGCCAGCGTCCTAGCGGGGGAACAGTATTTT. This gives the protein CASVLAGEQYF.

V usage is TRBV7-3 and J usage is TRBJ2-3; possibly TRBD1 for D (6 bases). Germline V lookup: CDR1 SGHTA, CDR2 FQGTGA. The V end lost 3 bases, the J end lost 2 bases, and 9 bases lay between the germline ends. This CDR3 comprises 14 residues. CDR3 sequence: CASSLDSITDTQYF. The CDR3 DNA follows: TGTGCCAGCAGCTTGGACAGCATCACAGATACGCAGTATTTT.

This clonotype was seen ten or more times. The chain couples TRBV6-5 to TRBJ2-2; 8 bases agree with TRBD1. V gave up 0 bases and J gave up 1 base; unmatched junction bases: 10. The CDR3 consists of 19 residues. Germline loops: CDR1 MNHEY, CDR2 SVGAGI. CDR3 residues: CASSYSSFFRGQNTGELFF. The CDR3 DNA follows: TGTGCCAGCAGTTACTCCTCCTTTTTCAGGGGGCAGAACACCGGGGAGCTGTTTTTT.

This rearrangement joins TRBV10-3 to TRBJ2-1; 8 bases map to TRBD1. V was pared by 2 bases and J by 13 bases, with 13 bases of the junction left unmatched. This CDR3 region has 15 residues. CDR1 and CDR2 from the germline V gene are ENHRY and SYGVKD. The CDR3 region is CAISERQGAKETQFF. CDR3 DNA sequence: TGTGCCATCAGTGAGCGGCAGGGGGCAAAAGAGACCCAGTTCTTC.

This clonotype has just one count. The CDR3 DNA reads as TGCAGTGCTGCGACCGGACTAGCGGGAGGTAACAATGAGCAGTTCTTC. Encoded protein: CSAATGLAGGNNEQFF. The V and J genes are TRBV20-1 and TRBJ2-1, with TRBD2 identical over 14 bases. This CDR3 has 16 amino acids. With 5 bases clipped from V and 5 bases from J, the junction kept 8 bases outside the gene matches. CDR1 and CDR2 from the germline V gene are DFQATT and SNEGSKA (reference sequence).

This clonotype was picked up a small number of times. The V gene is TRBV7-2, the J gene TRBJ2-1; D possibly corresponds to TRBD2 (5 bases). Germline CDR1 SGHTA, CDR2 FQGNSA. The V gene lost 4 bases and the J gene lost 12 bases, with 10 bases spanning the gap. This CDR3 spans 11 amino acids. The CDR3 DNA reads TGTGCCAGCAGCTCCCGGGAATCGCAGTTCTTC. It encodes CASSSRESQFF.